This is a list of T cell receptor beta chains from one sample in a study of T cell responses to AZD1222 COVID-19 vaccine. Generated by immunoSEQ multiplex PCR, the TCRdb table keeps only in-frame clones and is missing some. Here the sample spans about 140,000 clones, approximately 90% being singletons. The source was peripheral blood, collected on day 0 of AZD1222 vaccination. The receptors were sampled from an adult in good health. Each CDR3 is given with its conserved first and last residue. A D gene is named only where the DNA matches it firmly. Expanded clones are given a class, and other clones once, few, many or no size at all.

v_call	clone_size	j_call	d_call	cdr3_nt	cdr3_aa
TRBV10-3	NA	TRBJ1-1	NA	TGTGCCATCAGTGACCCAAGTACTACGGGGAGCCCTGAAGCTTTCTTT	CAISDPSTTGSPEAFF
TRBV6-4	once	TRBJ1-1	NA	TGTGCCAGCAGACCACAGGGAGAGAACACTGAAGCTTTCTTT	CASRPQGENTEAFF
TRBV11-2	NA	TRBJ1-6	NA	TGTGCCAGCAGCTTAGTATCCTTCCGGGGCAGAAATAATTCACCCCTCCACTTT	CASSLVSFRGRNNSPLHF
TRBV2	NA	TRBJ2-1	TRBD2	TGTGCCAGCAGTGGCTCCGGGACTAGCGGGAGGAATGAGCAGTTCTTC	CASSGSGTSGRNEQFF
TRBV11-2	once	TRBJ1-5	TRBD1	TGTGCCAGCAGCTACGGGACAGGGGGAAGCAATCAGCCCCAGCATTTT	CASSYGTGGSNQPQHF
TRBV7-2	once	TRBJ2-7	NA	TGTGCCAGCAGCTCAATCCCATACGAGCAGTACTTC	CASSSIPYEQYF
TRBV5-8	once	TRBJ1-1	NA	TGTGCCAGCAGCTTTGGGTTAGTGAACACTGAAGCTTTCTTT	CASSFGLVNTEAFF
TRBV20-1	NA	TRBJ2-3	NA	TGCAGTGCTAGTTTGGGAGTACCAGATACGCAGTATTTT	CSASLGVPDTQYF
TRBV16	NA	TRBJ1-1	NA	TGTGCCAGCAGCCAATCGGGGGTAACTGAAGCTTTCTTT	CASSQSGVTEAFF
TRBV6-4	NA	TRBJ2-3	NA	TGTGCCAGCAGTGACTCGGGGAGCACAGATACGCAGTATTTT	CASSDSGSTDTQYF
TRBV24-1	NA	TRBJ2-7	TRBD2	TGTGCCACCAGTGCTACCGGGACTAGTTCCTACGAGCAGTACTTC	CATSATGTSSYEQYF
TRBV9	NA	TRBJ1-5	TRBD1	TGTGCCAGCAGCGAGGGGACAGGGAGGAATCAGCCCCAGCATTTT	CASSEGTGRNQPQHF
TRBV6-4	NA	TRBJ1-1	NA	TGTGCCAGCAGTGAGGCAGCGAACACTGAAGCTTTCTTT	CASSEAANTEAFF
TRBV7-3	NA	TRBJ2-5	TRBD1	TGTGCCAGCAGCCTGACAGGGGGAGAGACCCAGTACTTC	CASSLTGGETQYF
TRBV12-3/TRBV12-4	NA	TRBJ1-2	NA	TGTGCCAGCAGCCCGGGACAATGGGGCTACACCTTC	CASSPGQWGYTF
TRBV19	NA	TRBJ1-5	NA	TGTGCCAGTAGTATAAAGGAGGGTAACAATCAGCCCCAGCATTTT	CASSIKEGNNQPQHF
TRBV7-2	NA	TRBJ2-1	NA	TGTGCCAGCAGTCAGGGCCGCGCCATCAACAATGAGCAGTTCTTC	CASSQGRAINNEQFF
TRBV27	NA	TRBJ1-6	NA	TGTGCCAGCAGTTTAAGTCTCGATTCACCCCTCCACTTT	CASSLSLDSPLHF
TRBV28	NA	TRBJ1-4	NA	TGTGCCAGCAGGATGGCCGAAAAACTGTTTTTT	CASRMAEKLFF
TRBV3-1/TRBV3-2	NA	TRBJ1-1	TRBD1	TGTGCCAGCGCGGGGAGACAGGGCACTGAAGCTTTCTTT	CASAGRQGTEAFF
TRBV19	NA	TRBJ2-7	NA	TGTGCCAGTAGTATAGCGGGAGAGGCATACGAGCAGTACTTC	CASSIAGEAYEQYF
TRBV19	NA	TRBJ1-2	NA	TGTGCCAGTAGTAGGGGGGGGTCCCGTAACTATGGCTACACCTTC	CASSRGGSRNYGYTF
TRBV20-1	NA	TRBJ1-4	NA	TGCAGTGCTAGTAGGGTAGCGGCAACTAATGAAAAACTGTTTTTT	CSASRVAATNEKLFF
TRBV19	NA	TRBJ2-4	NA	TGTGCCAGTAGTATCCCTTTGCAGGGGCCCAAAAACATTCAGTACTTC	CASSIPLQGPKNIQYF
TRBV12-3/TRBV12-4	NA	TRBJ1-5	NA	TGTGCCAGCAGTCCTAGCAATCAGCCCCAGCATTTT	CASSPSNQPQHF
TRBV5-4	NA	TRBJ1-5	NA	TGTGCCAGCAGCTTCGGGGATCAGCCCCAGCATTTT	CASSFGDQPQHF
TRBV5-1	NA	TRBJ1-1	NA	TGCGCCAGCAGGTCCCTGGGGGTGAACACTGAAGCTTTCTTT	CASRSLGVNTEAFF
TRBV28	few	TRBJ1-1	NA	TGTGCCAGCAGTTTTGGGTCTCCTCCGGGAGCTTTCTTT	CASSFGSPPGAFF
TRBV28	NA	TRBJ1-1	NA	TGTGCCAGCAGTTTTCTACTGAACACTGAAGCTTTCTTT	CASSFLLNTEAFF
TRBV5-1	NA	TRBJ1-2	NA	TGCGCCAGCAGCTTTACCCAGGGCGGCTTCTATGGCTACACCTTC	CASSFTQGGFYGYTF
TRBV5-1	NA	TRBJ1-1	NA	TGCGCCAGCAGAGACACAAGAATGGTCCACAAGAAAGCTTTCTTT	CASRDTRMVHKKAFF
TRBV10-3	NA	TRBJ1-4	NA	TGTGCCACGACAGGTGCAACTAATGAAAAACTGTTTTTT	CATTGATNEKLFF
TRBV27	NA	TRBJ1-2	NA	TGTGCCAGCAGTTCGGGGCTTTACTATGGCTACACCTTC	CASSSGLYYGYTF
TRBV30	NA	TRBJ1-2	NA	TGTGCCTGGACCTCCCCAGGGGAACTTTTGGTCTATGGCTACACCTTC	CAWTSPGELLVYGYTF
TRBV4-1	NA	TRBJ1-4	NA	TGCGCCAGCAGCCAATGGGGGCGGAATGAAAAACTGTTTTTT	CASSQWGRNEKLFF
TRBV6-4	NA	TRBJ2-6	NA	TGTGCCAGCAGTGACTCAGGCTCTGGGGCCAACGTCCTGACTTTC	CASSDSGSGANVLTF
TRBV15	NA	TRBJ1-1	NA	TGTGCCACCAGCAGAGATCTGGGCGAAGCTTTCTTT	CATSRDLGEAFF
TRBV11-2	NA	TRBJ2-1	TRBD2	TGTGCCAGCAGCTACGGGACTAGCGGGGGCCCAACCTACAATGAGCAGTTCTTC	CASSYGTSGGPTYNEQFF
TRBV2	NA	TRBJ2-1	NA	TGTGCCAGCAGTGAAAGGTTTGGGTCGGTCGCCTACAATGAGCAGTTCTTC	CASSERFGSVAYNEQFF
TRBV7-8	NA	TRBJ2-7	NA	TGTGCCAGCAGCTTAACAAGACAGCCCAGGTCAGGCTACGAGCAGTACTTC	CASSLTRQPRSGYEQYF
TRBV12-3/TRBV12-4	few	TRBJ2-7	TRBD1	TGTGCCAGCAGGACAGGGGTCGGAGAGCAGTACTTC	CASRTGVGEQYF
TRBV28	NA	TRBJ2-2	TRBD2	TGTGCCAGCAGTTTAGCAGCGGGATCGGTCGGGGAGCTGTTTTTT	CASSLAAGSVGELFF
TRBV29-1	NA	TRBJ1-2	NA	TGCAGCGCTCGGACTCTCGATGGCTACACCTTC	CSARTLDGYTF
TRBV19	NA	TRBJ1-1	NA	TGTGCCAGTAACTCTCAGAACACTGAAGCTTTCTTT	CASNSQNTEAFF
TRBV7-2	NA	TRBJ1-5	TRBD1	TGTGCCAGCAGCGCCAGGGGGGGTCAGCCCCAGCATTTT	CASSARGGQPQHF
TRBV11-2	NA	TRBJ1-2	TRBD1	TGTGCCAGCAGCTGGGACCACAGGGGCTATTTTAACTATGGCTACACCTTC	CASSWDHRGYFNYGYTF
TRBV27	NA	TRBJ1-5	TRBD1	TGTGCCAGCAGTCCTAGACAGGGATCAAGCAATCAGCCCCAGCATTTT	CASSPRQGSSNQPQHF
TRBV5-4	NA	TRBJ1-1	TRBD1	TGTGCCAGCAACCCTCAGGGGGCGCGAGCTTTCTTT	CASNPQGARAFF
TRBV28	NA	TRBJ1-1	NA	TGTGCCAGCAGTACAACCCGGCTTAACACTGAAGCTTTCTTT	CASSTTRLNTEAFF
TRBV19	NA	TRBJ1-5	NA	TGTGCCAGTAGTATAAATGGTAGAACGGGCAATCAGCCCCAGCATTTT	CASSINGRTGNQPQHF
TRBV6-5	NA	TRBJ2-1	NA	TGTGCCAGCAGCTGGACCCTTGTTTCATACAATGAGCAGTTCTTC	CASSWTLVSYNEQFF
TRBV28	NA	TRBJ1-5	TRBD1	TGTGCCAGCAGTTTTTCCCGACAGGGGCACGGCAATCAGCCCCAGCATTTT	CASSFSRQGHGNQPQHF
TRBV4-1	NA	TRBJ2-1	NA	TGCGCCAGCAGCCCCCTCGGGACGGGGTCCCTAAGCGGTGAGCAGTTCTTC	CASSPLGTGSLSGEQFF
TRBV5-1	NA	TRBJ1-1	NA	TGCGCCAGCAGCCCCGCGGAGGGTTCTATAATTAGTACTGAAGCTTTCTTT	CASSPAEGSIISTEAFF
TRBV28	once	TRBJ1-1	NA	TGTGCCAGCAGTTTAGCCGAAAACACTGAAGCTTTCTTT	CASSLAENTEAFF